Listed here are 3 T cell receptor beta chains from one sample, sequenced in a study of blood T cell repertoires in COVID-19. Assay: immunoSEQ multiplex PCR; the TCRdb copy retains only in-frame clones and omits some. The sample includes about 380,000 clones, over 65% seen only once; the top ten take more than 1%. Sequencing was done on a sample of peripheral blood. The receptors were sampled from a human donor with acute or convalescent COVID-19. The donor label of this sample is uncertain.

The genes are TRBV19 and TRBJ1-5; the D is unclear. The CDR3 length is 14 residues. Germline values: CDR1 LNHDA, CDR2 SQIVND (reference sequence). Between the trimmed V and J ends, which lost 0 bases and 5 bases, there was a span of 8 bases. This CDR3 reads CASSIDLDYQPQHF. Written as DNA, the CDR3 is TGTGCCAGTAGTATAGATCTAGATTATCAGCCCCAGCATTTT.

The rearrangement joins TRBV18 to TRBJ1-1, with a weak D call TRBD1 (5 bases). The germline V gene encodes CDR1 KGHSH and CDR2 LQKENI. Deletions cut 0 bases from V and 0 bases from J, with 11 bases between. This CDR3 is 16 amino acids long. The DNA for the CDR3 is TGTGCCAGCTCACCACCAGGGACTTCCATGAACACTGAAGCTTTCTTT. This sequence encodes CASSPPGTSMNTEAFF.

The V call is TRBV5-1, the J call TRBJ2-5, with 7 bases fitting TRBD2. V shed 4 bases, J shed 2 bases, and the junction held 17 bases outside the gene matches. The CDR3 is 18 amino acids. Germline V CDR1 and CDR2: SGHRS, YFSETQ. The CDR3 region is CASSGAAGRLNIQETQYF. In DNA form, the CDR3 reads TGCGCCAGCAGCGGCGCAGCGGGACGGCTGAACATTCAAGAGACCCAGTACTTC.